The entry below gives a single TCR beta chain sequence along with its context. The data were taken from a study of monozygotic twins with inflammatory bowel disease. The UMIs contained a 6-nucleotide sample barcode. They were added by template switching during cDNA synthesis. No DNA is given; TCRdb re-called the 5' RACE reads and lists each CDR3 protein once. The specimen's table records nearly 450,000 distinct CDR3 sequences. Blood was drawn once per donor, and each sample measured 2 to 2.5 ml. Whole blood that had not undergone T cell sorting provided the isolated total RNA. Germline assignment: CDR1 SGHTA and CDR2 FQGNSA. This CDR3 region has 13 residues.

The material sequenced was blood. The sequence derives from a human donor with ulcerative colitis or Crohn's disease, or a healthy co-twin of an affected twin (not recorded which). The chain joins TRBV7-2 to TRBJ2-3. The CDR3 spells CASSSQYGDTQYF.